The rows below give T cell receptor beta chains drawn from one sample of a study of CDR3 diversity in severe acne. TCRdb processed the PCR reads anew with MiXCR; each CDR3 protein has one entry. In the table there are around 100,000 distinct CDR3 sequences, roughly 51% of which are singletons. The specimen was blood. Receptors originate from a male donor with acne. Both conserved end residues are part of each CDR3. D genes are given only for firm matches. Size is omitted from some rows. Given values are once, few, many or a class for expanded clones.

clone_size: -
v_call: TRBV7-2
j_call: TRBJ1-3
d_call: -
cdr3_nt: TGTGCCAGCAGCTTATCAACACCGGGAGGGTCTGGAAACACCATATATTTT
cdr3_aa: CASSLSTPGGSGNTIYF

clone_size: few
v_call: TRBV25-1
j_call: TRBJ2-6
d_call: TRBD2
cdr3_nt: TGTGCCAGCATTGGGGAACTAGCGGGAGTGGATGGGGCCAACGTCCTGACTTTC
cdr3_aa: CASIGELAGVDGANVLTF

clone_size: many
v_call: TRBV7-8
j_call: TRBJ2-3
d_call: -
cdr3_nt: TGTGCCAGCAGCCGGATAGATACGCAGTATTTT
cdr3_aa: CASSRIDTQYF

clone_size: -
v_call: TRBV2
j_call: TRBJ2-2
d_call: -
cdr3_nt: TGTGCCAGCAGTCGTAAGAGCACCGGGGAGCTGTTTTTT
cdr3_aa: CASSRKSTGELFF

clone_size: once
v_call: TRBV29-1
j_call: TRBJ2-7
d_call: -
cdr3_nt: TGCAGCGGGAGTAACGAGCAGTACTTC
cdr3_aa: CSGSNEQYF

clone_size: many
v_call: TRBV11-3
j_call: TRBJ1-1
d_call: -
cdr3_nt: TGTGCCAGCAGCTTACGAGGGAAGAACACTGAAGCTTTCTTT
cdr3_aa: CASSLRGKNTEAFF

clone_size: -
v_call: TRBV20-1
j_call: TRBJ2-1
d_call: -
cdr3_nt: TGCAGTGATACCGGCTACAATGAGCAGTTCTTC
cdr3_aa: CSDTGYNEQFF

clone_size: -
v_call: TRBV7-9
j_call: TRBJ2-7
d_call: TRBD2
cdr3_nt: TGTGCCAGCAGCCTAGTCCAGCGGGGAACCCATTACGAGCAGTGCTTC
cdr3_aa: CASSLVQRGTHYEQCF

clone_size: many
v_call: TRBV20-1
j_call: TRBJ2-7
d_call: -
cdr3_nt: TGCAGTGCTGACAGCTACGAGCAGTACTTC
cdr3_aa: CSADSYEQYF

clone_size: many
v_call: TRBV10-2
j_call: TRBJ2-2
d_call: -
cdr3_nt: TGCGCCACCCAAAGCGCGAACACCGGGGAGCTGTTTTTT
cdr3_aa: CATQSANTGELFF

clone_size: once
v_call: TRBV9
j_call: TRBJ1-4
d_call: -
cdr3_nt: TGTGCCAGCAGTGCACACCGGATACGACACGGGACTCAGGCAACTAATGAAAAACTGTTTTTT
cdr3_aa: CASSAHRIRHGTQATNEKLFF

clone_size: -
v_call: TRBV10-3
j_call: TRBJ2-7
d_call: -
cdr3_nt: TGTGCCATCAGTGAGTCGAGGACGGGGAGCTCCTACGAGCAGTACTTC
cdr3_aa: CAISESRTGSSYEQYF

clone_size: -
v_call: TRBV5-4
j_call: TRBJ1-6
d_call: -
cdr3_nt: TGTGCCAGCAGCTTGGAAGGGATTGGTTCACCCCTCCACTTT
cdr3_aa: CASSLEGIGSPLHF

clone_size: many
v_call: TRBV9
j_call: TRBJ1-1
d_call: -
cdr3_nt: TGTGCCAGCCGCCCGACCGTAGGGCTAGGGACTGAAGCTTTCTTT
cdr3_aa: CASRPTVGLGTEAFF

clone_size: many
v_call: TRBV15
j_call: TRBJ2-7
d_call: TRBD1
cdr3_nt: TGTGCCACCAGCAGAGATTGGGGGCTGGACAGGTACGAGCAGTACTTC
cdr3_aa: CATSRDWGLDRYEQYF

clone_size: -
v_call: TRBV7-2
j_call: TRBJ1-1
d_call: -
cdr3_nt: TGTGCCAGCAGCTTAGAGAGGGTCGGGTTGAACACTGAAGCTTTCTTT
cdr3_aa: CASSLERVGLNTEAFF

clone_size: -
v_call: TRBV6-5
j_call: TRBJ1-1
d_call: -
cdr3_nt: TGTGCCAGCAGTTACTCGTTGCGGCAAGTAGCTGAAGCTTTCTTT
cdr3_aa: CASSYSLRQVAEAFF

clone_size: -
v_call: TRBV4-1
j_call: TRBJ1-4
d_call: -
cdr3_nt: TGCGCCAGCAGCCTTCTCCCCCAACAGGGTACAACTAATGAAAAACTGTTTTTT
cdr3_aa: CASSLLPQQGTTNEKLFF

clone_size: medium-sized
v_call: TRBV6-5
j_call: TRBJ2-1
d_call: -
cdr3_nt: TGTGCCAGCAGAACTGACAATGAGCAGTTCTTC
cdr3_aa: CASRTDNEQFF

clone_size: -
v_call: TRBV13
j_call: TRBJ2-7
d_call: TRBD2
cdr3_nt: TGTGCCAGCAGCTTTCTGACTAGCGGGAGGGCCGTCGAGCAGTACTTC
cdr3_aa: CASSFLTSGRAVEQYF

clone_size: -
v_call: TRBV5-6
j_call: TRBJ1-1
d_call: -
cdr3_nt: TGTGCCAGCAGCTTGGTAGGGAGGGGAGGAACTGAAGCTTTCTTT
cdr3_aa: CASSLVGRGGTEAFF

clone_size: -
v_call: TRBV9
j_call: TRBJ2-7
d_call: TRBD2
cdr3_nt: TGTGCCAGCAGCGTCGGGACTAGCATATACGAGCAGTACTTC
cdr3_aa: CASSVGTSIYEQYF

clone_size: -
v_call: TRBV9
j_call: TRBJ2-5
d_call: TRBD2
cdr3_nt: TGTGCCAGCAGCGTAGGGTTCCTAGCGGGAGTTGTTCAAGAGACCCAGTACTTC
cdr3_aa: CASSVGFLAGVVQETQYF

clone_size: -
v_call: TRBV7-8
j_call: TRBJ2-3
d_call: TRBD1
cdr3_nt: TGTGCCAGCAGCTTAGAGTTCAGGGGGTCTCGTGATACGCAGTATTTT
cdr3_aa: CASSLEFRGSRDTQYF

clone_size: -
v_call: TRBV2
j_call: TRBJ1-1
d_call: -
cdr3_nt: TGTGCCAGCACCGCCGCGGGCGAGCGGGCTTTCTTT
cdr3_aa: CASTAAGERAFF

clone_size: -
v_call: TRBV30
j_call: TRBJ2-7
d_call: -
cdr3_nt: TGTGCCTTGGCGGTGGGGCCCTCCTCCTACGAGCAGTACTTC
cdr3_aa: CALAVGPSSYEQYF

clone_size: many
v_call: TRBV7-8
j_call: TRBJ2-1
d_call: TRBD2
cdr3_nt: TGTGCCAGCAGCCTGGGGATCGGGAGGGCCTACAATGAGCAGTTCTTC
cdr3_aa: CASSLGIGRAYNEQFF

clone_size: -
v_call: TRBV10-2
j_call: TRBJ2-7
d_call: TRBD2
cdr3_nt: TGCGCCAGCAGCTACCTTAAGCGGGAGTCAAACTACGAGCAGTACTTC
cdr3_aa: CASSYLKRESNYEQYF

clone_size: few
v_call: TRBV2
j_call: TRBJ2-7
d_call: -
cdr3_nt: TGTGCCAGCAGTGCCTCGGTTGGCGAGCAGTACTTC
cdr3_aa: CASSASVGEQYF

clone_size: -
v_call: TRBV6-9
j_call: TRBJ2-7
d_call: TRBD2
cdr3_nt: TGTGCCAGCATTTTAGTCCACTTAGCGGGAGACGAGCAGTACTTC
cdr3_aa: CASILVHLAGDEQYF

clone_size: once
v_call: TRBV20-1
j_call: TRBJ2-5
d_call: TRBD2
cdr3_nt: TGCAGTGCTACGCAGGCTAGCGGGATTGAAGAGACCCAGTACTTC
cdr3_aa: CSATQASGIEETQYF

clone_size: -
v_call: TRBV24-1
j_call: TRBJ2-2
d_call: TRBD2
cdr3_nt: TGTGCCACCAGTGATTGGACTAGCGGGAGGACTAACACCGGGGAGCTGTTTTTT
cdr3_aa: CATSDWTSGRTNTGELFF

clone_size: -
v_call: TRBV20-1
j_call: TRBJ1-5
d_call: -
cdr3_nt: TGCAGTGCTTCAAGCACAAGGAATCAGCCCCAGCATTTT
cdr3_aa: CSASSTRNQPQHF

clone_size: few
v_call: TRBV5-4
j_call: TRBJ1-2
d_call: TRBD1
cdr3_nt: TGTGCCAGCAGCTTGGCGGGACAGGGCACTGGCTACACCTTC
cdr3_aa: CASSLAGQGTGYTF

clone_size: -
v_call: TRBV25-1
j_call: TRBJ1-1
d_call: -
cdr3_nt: TGTGCCAGCAGTTTGTCTGTTGGGGACACTGAAGCTTTCTTT
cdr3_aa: CASSLSVGDTEAFF

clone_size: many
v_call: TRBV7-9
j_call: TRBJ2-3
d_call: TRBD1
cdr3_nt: TGTGCCAGCAGCCGAGGAGACAGGGGTGATACGCAGTATTTT
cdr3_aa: CASSRGDRGDTQYF